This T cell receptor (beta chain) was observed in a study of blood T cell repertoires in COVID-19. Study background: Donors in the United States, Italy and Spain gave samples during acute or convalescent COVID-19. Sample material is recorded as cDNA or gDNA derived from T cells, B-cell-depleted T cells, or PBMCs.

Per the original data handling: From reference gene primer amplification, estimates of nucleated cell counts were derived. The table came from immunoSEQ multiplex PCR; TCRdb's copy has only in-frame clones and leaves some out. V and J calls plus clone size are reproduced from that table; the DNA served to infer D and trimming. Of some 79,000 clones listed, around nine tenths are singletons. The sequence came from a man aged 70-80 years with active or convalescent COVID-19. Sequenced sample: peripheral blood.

The CDR3 DNA reads TGCGCCAGCAGCTACGGTAGCGGGAGGGGAGATACGCAGTATTTT. As protein: CASSYGSGRGDTQYF. J is TRBJ2-3 and V is TRBV5-1; TRBD2 aligns across 11 bases. Germline CDR1 and CDR2: SGHRS and YFSETQ. V was pared by 3 bases and J by 5 bases, with 5 bases of the junction left unmatched. The CDR3 runs to 15 residues.